These 8 T cell receptor beta chains came from one sample sequenced in a study of OX40 agonist ivuxolimab in advanced cancers. Profiling relied on immunoSEQ multiplex PCR, and the TCRdb table lists in-frame clones only, not all of them. The sample shows approximately 57,000 clones, around 90% of them seen only once. The source material was CD4+ or CD8+ T cells sorted from blood, sampled in a trial of the OX40 agonist ivuxolimab. The origin of the receptors is an adult with an advanced solid tumor such as melanoma, head and neck, liver or kidney cancer.

V gene TRBV10-3 combines with J gene TRBJ1-5; D gene uncertain. The germline CDR1 and CDR2 sequences are ENHRY and SYGVKD. V was trimmed by 3 bases and J by 3 bases, leaving 12 bases between them. CDR3 length equals 15 residues. This chain's CDR3 is CAISEPGQPNQPQHF. In DNA form, the CDR3 reads TGTGCCATCAGTGAACCCGGGCAGCCCAATCAGCCCCAGCATTTT.

A note on this clone: This sample includes further DNA sequences coding for the same CDR3. The chain has TRBV11-2 and TRBJ2-1; maybe TRBD2 (5 bases). V was trimmed by 0 bases and J by 8 bases, leaving 11 bases between them. CDR1 and CDR2 (germline): SGHAT, FQNNGV. This CDR3 is built from 14 residues. The CDR3 loop is CASSLDRGSDEQFF. The DNA for the CDR3 is TGTGCCAGCAGCTTAGATCGGGGTAGCGATGAGCAGTTCTTC.

With regard to this clone: Germline is not matched at one junction end, which may reflect a read error. The rearrangement joins TRBV19 to TRBJ2-3, with TRBD2 matching 9 bases. Germline V CDR1 and CDR2: LNHDA, SQIVND (reference sequence). The CDR3 consists of 15 residues. Written as DNA, the CDR3 is TGTGCCAGTAGCATAGCGGGAGAGAGCCCAGATACGCAGTATTTT. As protein: CASSIAGESPDTQYF.

The chain combines TRBV6-5 with TRBJ2-2; TRBD2 matches at 7 bases. The CDR3 sequence is 15 residues long. J was trimmed by 8 bases and V by 0 bases; bases with no gene match: 6. Germline assignment: CDR1 MNHEY and CDR2 SVGAGI. CDR3 residues: CASSYSGGRSGELFF. The CDR3 nucleotides are TGTGCCAGCAGTTACTCGGGAGGGCGATCTGGGGAGCTGTTTTTT.

The CDR3 loop reads CASSLAGASTNEKLFF. As DNA, the CDR3 is TGTGCCAGCAGTTTAGCGGGGGCCTCAACTAATGAAAAACTGTTTTTT. The chain employs TRBV28 and TRBJ1-4; possible D gene TRBD1, 6 bases. The CDR3 totals 16 residues. V lost 2 bases and J lost 0, with 10 bases in between. Germline V CDR1 and CDR2: MDHEN, SYDVKM.

This sequence joins TRBV28 and TRBJ1-2; D is unresolved. Trimming removed 3 bases from V and 5 bases from J, with 10 bases in between. CDR1 is MDHEN and CDR2 is SYDVKM in the germline V gene. This CDR3 has 13 residues. The CDR3 region has the DNA TGTGCCAGCAGTTTCGGCGGGCAATATGGCTACACCTTC. Its protein product is CASSFGGQYGYTF.

The V and J genes are TRBV28 and TRBJ2-3, with 7 bases identical to TRBD2. The ends lost 5 bases at V and 3 bases at J; junction bases unmatched: 8. The CDR3 is made up of 15 amino acids. Germline V gene lookup returns CDR1 MDHEN and CDR2 SYDVKM. CDR3 protein: CASSGSWGGTDTQYF. In DNA, the CDR3 is TGTGCCAGCAGTGGTTCGTGGGGAGGGACAGATACGCAGTATTTT.

The CDR3, as DNA: TGTGCCAGCTCACCAGGGACAGGGGGCATCACAGATACGCAGTATTTT. Amino acid sequence: CASSPGTGGITDTQYF. The rearrangement uses TRBV18 and TRBJ2-3, with 12 bases matching TRBD1. Germline V gives CDR1 KGHSH, CDR2 LQKENI. The CDR3 sequence is 16 residues long. The ends lost 2 bases at V and 2 bases at J; junction bases unmatched: 2.